What follows are 10 T cell receptor beta chains derived from one specimen sequenced in a study of shared clonotypes between healthy human individuals. The protocol was immunoSEQ multiplex PCR, while the TCRdb copy is restricted to in-frame clones and leaves out a portion. This repertoire shows roughly 770,000 clones, about 96% found once; its top ten account for less than 0.25%. Cells designated naive CD8 were CD45RO-negative and were positively selected for CCR7, with terminally differentiated effector memory CD45RA+ cells excluded. Sequenced material: naive CD8+ T cells sorted from blood. Receptors originate from a man aged 25 to 45 in good health.

This clone was recorded many times. The V gene is TRBV2, the J gene TRBJ2-7; D may be TRBD1 (6 bases). Germline assignment: CDR1 SNHLY and CDR2 FYNNEI. Trimming pared 2 bases from V and 1 base from J, leaving 12 bases between. This CDR3 is 15 amino acids long. CDR3: CASSEQGMNSYEQYF. In nucleotides, the CDR3 is TGTGCCAGCAGTGAACAGGGGATGAATTCCTACGAGCAGTACTTC. Using reference TRBV2 and TRBJ2-7 for the parts outside the CDR3, the full variable domain is EPEVTQTPSHQVTQMGQEVILRCVPISNHLYFYWYRQILGQKVEFLVSFYNNEISEKSEIFDDQFSVERPDGSNFTLKIRSTKLEDSAMYFCASSEQGMNSYEQYFGPGTRLTVT.

The rearrangement uses TRBV7-9 and TRBJ2-2; TRBD1 might be the D (5 bases). V lost 2 bases and J lost 1, with 11 bases in between. CDR1 is SEHNR, CDR2 FQNEAQ, per germline (reference sequence). The CDR3 sequence is 16 residues long. CDR3 sequence: CASSLSRAMNTGELFF. In DNA, the CDR3 is TGTGCCAGCAGCTTATCCAGGGCCATGAACACCGGGGAGCTGTTTTTT.

The chain has TRBV6-1 and TRBJ2-7; TRBD1 agrees at 8 bases. Looked up from germline, CDR1 is MNHNS and CDR2 is SASEGT. V was clipped by 3 bases and J by 4 bases; unmatched bases: 8. The CDR3 totals 15 residues. The CDR3 loop is CASSDWTGSLYEQYF. The CDR3 nucleotides read TGTGCCAGCAGTGACTGGACAGGGTCTCTTTACGAGCAGTACTTC.

The chain combines TRBV5-8 with TRBJ2-7; D possibly corresponds to TRBD1 (6 bases). The CDR3 loop spans 13 amino acids. Trimming stripped 4 bases from V and 2 bases from J, with 10 bases between. Per germline, CDR1 SGHTS and CDR2 YDEGEE. CDR3 sequence reads: CASSTGQPYEQYF. The CDR3, as DNA: TGTGCCAGCAGCACGGGACAACCCTACGAGCAGTACTTC. The full variable domain, rest sourced from reference TRBV5-8 and TRBJ2-7, is EAGVTQSPTHLIKTRGQQATLRCSPISGHTSVYWYQQALGLGLQFLLWYDEGEERNRGNFPPRFSGRQFPNYSSELNVNALELEDSALYLCASSTGQPYEQYFGPGTRLTVT.

V and J are TRBV7-9 and TRBJ2-7, with TRBD2 matching over 11 bases. In germline, CDR1 is SEHNR, CDR2 FQNEAQ (reference sequence). V lost 4 bases, J lost 7 bases, and 3 bases stayed unmatched. The CDR3 sequence is 13 residues long. CDR3 region: CASSSGLAEEQYF. CDR3 nucleotide sequence: TGTGCCAGCAGCTCGGGACTAGCGGAGGAGCAGTACTTC.

The chain has TRBV28 and TRBJ2-7; D may be TRBD1 or TRBD2 (6 bases each). CDR1 MDHEN and CDR2 SYDVKM come from the germline V gene. There are 15 residues in the CDR3. Between the trimmed V and J ends, which lost 3 bases and 1 base, there was a span of 13 bases. CDR3 nucleotides: TGTGCCAGCAGTTTCTACGGGGGCTTGTCCTACGAGCAGTACTTC. This gives the protein CASSFYGGLSYEQYF.

V is TRBV27 and J is TRBJ2-2; TRBD2 matches at 10 bases. This CDR3 region has 21 residues. After removal of 5 bases from V and 2 bases from J, the junction contained 20 bases not matched to a gene. Germline V CDR1 and CDR2: MNHEY, SMNVEV (reference sequence). Written as DNA, the CDR3 is TGTGCCAGCAGTCCCTATTCCCGCCCGGGTAGCGGGAGGACCAACACCGGGGAGCTGTTTTTT. It is translated as CASSPYSRPGSGRTNTGELFF.

CDR3 in DNA: TGTGCCAGCAGCCAAGGGACAGCAACTAATGAAAAACTGTTTTTT. This gives the protein CASSQGTATNEKLFF. This chain uses TRBV14 with TRBJ1-4, with D tentatively TRBD1 (6 bases). The V end was cut by 1 base, the J end by 0 bases, with 6 bases between. CDR1 is SGHDN, CDR2 FVKESK, per germline. The CDR3 is 15 amino acids.

The chain employs TRBV14 and TRBJ2-7, with a tentative D call TRBD1 (5 bases). Germline CDR1 is SGHDN and CDR2 is FVKESK. This CDR3 spans 16 amino acids. V dropped 2 bases and J dropped 3 bases, with 17 bases sitting between them. CDR3 DNA sequence: TGTGCCAGCAGCCAATTCTCAGGGTCCAGCCACTACGAGCAGTACTTC. Protein product: CASSQFSGSSHYEQYF.

In regard to this clone: The sample has other DNA sequences that encode this CDR3 too. This chain joins TRBV7-9 and TRBJ1-1; 9 nucleotides match TRBD1. Germline loops: CDR1 SEHNR, CDR2 FQNEAQ (reference sequence). V shed 5 bases and J 1 base; nucleotides not matched to a gene: 5. There are 15 residues in the CDR3. CDR3 sequence: CASSPRQGGNTEAFF. CDR3 sequence (DNA): TGTGCCAGCAGCCCCCGACAGGGGGGGAACACTGAAGCTTTCTTT.